A single sample is the source of the 6 T cell receptor beta chains below, sequenced in a study of T cells after yellow fever vaccination. Each CDR3 protein gets one entry after TCRdb re-called the 5' RACE reads with MiXCR. The profile shows 400,000 or so distinct CDR3 sequences, around 19% of them singletons. This material consisted of PBMCs, taken before the yellow fever booster vaccination. These receptors originate from a man aged 18 to 30 who received the YFV17D yellow fever vaccine.

The chain recombines TRBV5-1 with TRBJ2-1; D remains unclear. Germline V CDR1 and CDR2: SGHRS, YFSETQ. V gave up 5 bases and J gave up 1 base, with 13 bases separating them. This CDR3 has 15 residues. The DNA for the CDR3 is TGCGCCAGCAGGGGTAGTATTCTTTCCTACAATGAGCAGTTCTTC. This codes for CASRGSILSYNEQFF.

This clonotype was detected a few times. The V call is TRBV28, the J call TRBJ1-1; D gene unclear. Between the trimmed V and J ends, which lost 6 bases and 0 bases, there was a span of 11 bases. In germline, CDR1 is MDHEN, CDR2 SYDVKM. The CDR3 is 14 residues long. The CDR3 region has the DNA TGTGCCAGCAGCCTAAGCGGGGTGAACACTGAAGCTTTCTTT. It is translated as CASSLSGVNTEAFF.

The chain links TRBV24-1 to TRBJ2-3; TRBD1 matches at 10 bases. V was pared by 9 bases and J by 8 bases, with 7 bases of the junction left unmatched. The CDR3 extends over 13 amino acids. The V gene's germline CDR1 is KGHDR and CDR2 SFDVKD. CDR3 in amino acids: CATDDRGLSTQYF. CDR3 DNA: TGTGCCACCGATGACAGGGGGCTTAGTACGCAGTATTTT.

The rearrangement joins TRBV12-3 or TRBV12-4 to TRBJ2-5; D tentatively fits TRBD1 or TRBD2 (5 bases each). The CDR3 spans 14 residues. V gave up 3 bases and J gave up 5 bases, with 13 bases separating them. This chain's CDR3 is CASSLRGLGETQYF. The CDR3 DNA sequence: TGTGCCAGCAGTTTGAGGGGTTTAGGGGAGACCCAGTACTTC.

The chain is built from TRBV11-2 and TRBJ2-5; D gene ambiguous. Per the germline V gene, CDR1 is SGHAT and CDR2 is FQNNGV. V lost 4 bases to trimming and J lost 6 bases, with 15 bases between them. This CDR3 comprises 14 residues. The CDR3 DNA is TGTGCCAGCAGCTCGGGTCCCCTCAGACAGACCCAGTACTTC. Amino acids: CASSSGPLRQTQYF.

J is TRBJ1-2 and V is TRBV6-1; no firm D call. The germline CDR1 and CDR2 sequences are MNHNS and SASEGT. The CDR3 runs 15 residues. Trimming pared 2 bases from V and 8 bases from J, leaving 18 bases between. For the CDR3, the DNA is TGTGCCAGCAGTGAAAATTACAGCCGCGGCGTCGGCTACACCTTC. Translation gives CASSENYSRGVGYTF.